The 18 T cell receptor beta chains listed next were all sequenced from one sample in a study of beta chain features in type 1 diabetes. Of the isolated RNA, all was reverse transcribed, and so the sequenced material was expressed TCRB transcripts. Clones were read by immunoSEQ multiplex PCR, and TCRdb kept only the in-frame ones, dropping some. The table lists about 9,400 clones, 75% to 80% of them singletons. The specimen sequenced was Tregs from blood. The receptors were gathered from a young woman in good health.

CDR3 nucleotides: TGTGCCAGCTCACCAACAGGAGCGCTTTACGAGCAGTACTTC. This codes for CASSPTGALYEQYF. The chain employs TRBV18 and TRBJ2-7; D perhaps matches TRBD1 (5 bases). Germline V gene data show CDR1 as KGHSH and CDR2 as LQKENI. The V end lost 2 bases, the J end lost 4 bases, and 12 bases lay between the germline ends. This CDR3 comprises 14 residues.

This chain connects TRBV6-5 to TRBJ2-7, with a possible D match to TRBD1 (6 bases). The germline V gene has CDR1 MNHEY and CDR2 SVGAGI. Trimming removed 2 bases from V and 3 bases from J, with 14 bases in between. This CDR3 contains 15 residues. CDR3 nucleotides: TGTGCCAGCAGTTACCGGGCAGGGGATAGCTACGAGCAGTACTTC. Translation: CASSYRAGDSYEQYF.

V and J are TRBV5-1 and TRBJ1-1; 9 nucleotides agree with TRBD1. CDR3 length equals 14 residues. The germline CDR1 and CDR2 sequences are SGHRS and YFSETQ. The J segment lost 6 bases and the V segment lost 3 bases, leaving 6 bases of the junction unmatched. The CDR3 region has the DNA TGCGCCAGCAGCTACGGGACAGGGATCTCTGAAGCTTTCTTT. It is translated as CASSYGTGISEAFF.

This sequence joins TRBV10-1 and TRBJ2-5, with D possibly TRBD2 on 6 matching bases. The closer fit of TRBJ2-7 to the DNA end suggests the J call may be wrong. Germline V gene data show CDR1 as WNHNN and CDR2 as SYGVQD (reference sequence). The CDR3 loop spans 14 amino acids. The DNA of the CDR3 is TGCGCCAGCAGCGGGACTCCAAACGACTACGAGCAGTACTTC. Its translation is CASSGTPNDYEQYF.

The chain combines TRBV19 with TRBJ1-4; the match to TRBD1 covers 7 bases. Germline CDR1 and CDR2: LNHDA and SQIVND (reference sequence). J was trimmed by 0 bases and V by 9 bases; bases with no gene match: 4. There are 14 residues in the CDR3. The CDR3 is CASHRGSTNEKLFF. CDR3 in DNA: TGTGCCAGCCACAGGGGTTCAACTAATGAAAAACTGTTTTTT.

There are a few counts of this clone. The rearrangement links TRBV4-1 to TRBJ2-6; D is perhaps TRBD1 (5 bases). Between the trimmed V and J ends, which lost 1 base and 0 bases, there was a span of 13 bases. CDR1 MGHRA and CDR2 YSYEKL come from the germline V gene. The CDR3 runs 18 residues. The DNA for the CDR3 is TGCGCCAGCAGCCAAGTCGGACATTCGGCCTCTGGGGCCAACGTCCTGACTTTC. Its translation: CASSQVGHSASGANVLTF.

This chain connects TRBV16 to TRBJ2-1; 7 positions agree with TRBD1. This CDR3 has 14 residues. Losses at the gene ends were 0 bases for V and 6 bases for J; bases not matched to a gene: 2. The germline gives CDR1 KGHSY, CDR2 FQNENV. The CDR3 DNA follows: TGTGCCAGCAGCCAATCCGCAGGGGGCAATGAGCAGTTCTTC. It translates to CASSQSAGGNEQFF.

The chain uses TRBV5-1 and TRBJ1-2; 10 bases map to TRBD1. Unmatched junction bases numbered 5, after V lost 2 bases and J lost 4 bases. Germline CDR1 is SGHRS and CDR2 is YFSETQ. This CDR3 region has 15 residues. The CDR3 DNA reads TGCGCCAGCAGCTTCTCCGGGACAGGGGCCTATGGCTACACCTTC. It yields the protein CASSFSGTGAYGYTF.

V is TRBV6-1 and J is TRBJ2-2; tentatively, D is TRBD1 (6 bases). V was trimmed by 2 bases and J by 5 bases, leaving 12 bases between them. CDR3 size: 15 residues. CDR1 and CDR2 (germline): MNHNS, SASEGT. This chain's CDR3 is CASSENRVGTGELFF. The CDR3 nucleotides are TGTGCCAGCAGTGAAAACAGGGTGGGGACCGGGGAGCTGTTTTTT.

This clone was observed a handful of times. The rearrangement links TRBV18 to TRBJ1-3; D ambiguous. CDR1 and CDR2 (germline): KGHSH, LQKENI. The V end lost 4 bases, the J end lost 0 bases, and 10 bases lay between the germline ends. The CDR3 is made up of 15 amino acids. The chain's CDR3 is CASSQTPSSGNTIYF. The CDR3 DNA is TGTGCCAGCTCACAAACCCCGAGCTCTGGAAACACCATATATTTT.

This clone has only a few counts. The chain couples TRBV18 to TRBJ1-2, with 8 nucleotides matching TRBD1. Per the germline V gene, CDR1 is KGHSH and CDR2 is LQKENI. V shed 3 bases and J 8 bases; nucleotides not matched to a gene: 5. The CDR3 is 13 amino acids. Written as DNA, the CDR3 is TGTGCCAGCTCACCGGACAGGGCCCGGGGCTACACCTTC. Its translation: CASSPDRARGYTF.

This rearrangement joins TRBV2 to TRBJ2-2; D perhaps matches TRBD1 (6 bases). Germline lookup yields CDR1 SNHLY and CDR2 FYNNEI. The V gene lost 4 bases and the J gene lost 0 bases, with 12 bases spanning the gap. This CDR3 region has 16 residues. The chain's CDR3 is CASSGGPNANTGELFF. The CDR3 DNA follows: TGTGCCAGCAGTGGGGGGCCTAACGCGAACACCGGGGAGCTGTTTTTT.

Only a few counts were recorded for this clone. The gene calls are TRBV9 and TRBJ1-6, with D possibly TRBD1 on 6 matching bases. The CDR3 consists of 15 residues. The V end was cut by 3 bases, the J end by 7 bases, with 14 bases between. Germline loops: CDR1 SGDLS, CDR2 YYNGEE. The CDR3 nucleotides are TGTGCCAGCAGCGAGCAGGGGTTACCCAATTCACCCCTCCACTTT. It specifies CASSEQGLPNSPLHF.

The chain employs TRBV5-6 and TRBJ1-5, with D perhaps matching TRBD1 (5 bases). Trimming shortened V by 4 bases and J by 5 bases, and 19 bases separated the two germline ends. Germline-derived CDR1 and CDR2 are SGHDT and YYEEEE. This CDR3 region has 16 residues. CDR3 nucleotide sequence: TGTGCCAGCAGCAGGGATCGGGGGGTAGGGGATCAGCCCCAGCATTTT. Translating it yields CASSRDRGVGDQPQHF. The variable domain in full, with the rest retrieved from reference TRBV5-6 and TRBJ1-5, is DAGVTQSPTHLIKTRGQQVTLRCSPKSGHDTVSWYQQALGQGPQFIFQYYEEEERQRGNFPDRFSGHQFPNYSSELNVNALLLGDSALYLCASSRDRGVGDQPQHFGDGTRLSIL.

A few counts support this clone. The rearrangement uses TRBV30 and TRBJ1-3; D is possibly TRBD1 (5 bases). The CDR3 length is 14 residues. V lost 0 bases and J lost 8, with 14 bases in between. Germline V gene lookup returns CDR1 GTSNPN and CDR2 SVGIG (reference sequence). CDR3: CAWSVLKAGHTIYF. The CDR3 DNA is TGTGCCTGGAGTGTACTGAAGGCGGGACACACCATATATTTT.

The chain couples TRBV4-2 to TRBJ2-5; 12 bases align to TRBD2. Per the germline V gene, CDR1 is LGHNA and CDR2 is YNFKEQ. This CDR3 contains 17 residues. Losses at the gene ends were 3 bases for V and 4 bases for J; bases not matched to a gene: 9. This CDR3 reads CASSQYSSGRAAETQYF. For the CDR3, the DNA is TGTGCCAGCAGCCAGTATTCTAGCGGGAGGGCCGCAGAGACCCAGTACTTC.

The rearrangement joins TRBV6-1 to TRBJ1-2; D may be TRBD1 (5 bases). Trimming shortened V by 2 bases and J by 4 bases, and 11 bases separated the two germline ends. This CDR3 is built from 14 residues. CDR1 MNHNS and CDR2 SASEGT come from the germline V gene. The CDR3 loop reads CASSETLDSYGYTF. In nucleotides, the CDR3 is TGTGCCAGCAGTGAAACTCTAGACAGCTATGGCTACACCTTC.

The J gene is TRBJ2-7, the V gene TRBV7-2; possibly TRBD2 for D (6 bases). CDR1 is SGHTA and CDR2 is FQGNSA in the germline V gene. This CDR3 has 14 amino acids. V was clipped by 3 bases and J by 4 bases, with 13 bases between them. CDR3 sequence reads: CASSLVGGEYEQYF. CDR3 coding DNA: TGTGCCAGCAGCTTGGTGGGGGGAGAATACGAGCAGTACTTC.